A selection of T cell receptor beta chains follows, all from one sample in a study of blood T cell repertoires in COVID-19. Repertoires were generated with immunoSEQ multiplex PCR, while TCRdb's copy carries only in-frame clones and drops some. The sample has 250,000 to 350,000 clones, 70% to 90% seen once; the top ten hold 4% to 4.5%. Sequencing was carried out using PBMCs or T cells enriched from blood (not recorded which). The receptors were sampled from a woman in her twenties or thirties who had recovered from COVID-19. Each CDR3 is given with its conserved first and last residue. The order of the fields is clone size, J gene, D gene, V gene, CDR3 DNA, CDR3 protein. A D gene is named only where the DNA matches it firmly. Part of the rows lack a size; the others show once, few, many or a class for expanded clones.

>.|TRBJ2-5|.|TRBV7-2
TGTGCCAGCAGTTCAGGACAGCAAGAGACCCAGTACTTC
CASSSGQQETQYF
>.|TRBJ2-5|.|TRBV14
TGTGCCAGCAGCCCTCCAGGGTGGGAAGAGACCCAGTACTTC
CASSPPGWEETQYF
>.|TRBJ1-2|TRBD1|TRBV27
TGTGCCAGCAGTTCGTGGACAGGGAGTTATGGCTACACCTTC
CASSSWTGSYGYTF
>.|TRBJ2-7|.|TRBV27
TGTGCCAGCAGTCAAGCGATGACAGCCCCCTACGAGCAGTACTTC
CASSQAMTAPYEQYF
>.|TRBJ2-4|.|TRBV6-4
TGTGCCAGCAGTGACTCACAGGGACTACCCTTAGCCAAAAACATTCAGTACTTC
CASSDSQGLPLAKNIQYF
>.|TRBJ2-3|TRBD2|TRBV30
TGTGCCTGGAGTTCCGGCGGGGGGTTGGATACGCAGTATTTT
CAWSSGGGLDTQYF
>.|TRBJ2-3|.|TRBV24-1
TGTGCCACCAGTGACCCCGGCGGGTCGGATACGCAGTATTTT
CATSDPGGSDTQYF
>.|TRBJ2-5|.|TRBV6-6
TGTGCCAGCCACGCTCAGGGGCGCTTCCAAGAGACCCAGTACTTC
CASHAQGRFQETQYF
>.|TRBJ1-2|TRBD1|TRBV6-5
TGTGCCAGCAGTCGACAGGGAACTAACTATGGCTACACCTTC
CASSRQGTNYGYTF
>.|TRBJ1-6|.|TRBV15
TGTGCCACCAGCAGAGATAGGCAGACATATAATTCACCCCTCCACTTT
CATSRDRQTYNSPLHF
>.|TRBJ2-3|TRBD1|TRBV5-6
TGTGCCAGCAGCTCTGGACAGGGATTGAGGACAGATACGCAGTATTTT
CASSSGQGLRTDTQYF
>.|TRBJ1-2|.|TRBV19
TGTGCCAGTAGTATGACGGGGGGGCGCGTTTCTGGCTACACCTTC
CASSMTGGRVSGYTF
>.|TRBJ2-5|TRBD2|TRBV10-1
TGCGCCAGCAGGACCAACCGGGAGGGTTGCGAGACCCAGTACTTC
CASRTNREGCETQYF
>.|TRBJ1-6|TRBD1|TRBV7-9
TGTGCCAGCAGCCGAAGGGGGCGCGCTAATTCACCCCTCCACTTT
CASSRRGRANSPLHF
>.|TRBJ1-1|.|TRBV19
TGTGCCAGTAGTCCGAGGTATGACACTGAAGCTTTCTTT
CASSPRYDTEAFF
>few|TRBJ1-2|.|TRBV9
TGTGCCAGCAACTATCAGGGGAATCAGGGCTACACCTTC
CASNYQGNQGYTF
>.|TRBJ1-4|.|TRBV4-1
TGCGCCAGCAGCCAAGGTAGCGAAAAACTGTTTTTT
CASSQGSEKLFF
>.|TRBJ1-1|TRBD1|TRBV18
TGTGCCAGCTCACTACAGGGGGCGGACACTGAAGCTTTCTTT
CASSLQGADTEAFF
>.|TRBJ1-2|.|TRBV5-1
TGCGCCAGCAGCTTTGGGACTCTGAGTGGCTATGGCTACACCTTC
CASSFGTLSGYGYTF
>.|TRBJ1-1|TRBD1|TRBV10-3
TGTGCCATCAGGGGAACAGGGGGTACTGAAGCTTTCTTT
CAIRGTGGTEAFF
>many|TRBJ2-3|TRBD2|TRBV6-1
TGTGCCAGCAGTGAAAGACTAGCGGGAGGGCCAGATACGCAGTATTTT
CASSERLAGGPDTQYF
>few|TRBJ1-3|.|TRBV28
TGTGCCAGCAGTTTACCGGGAAACACCATATATTTT
CASSLPGNTIYF
>.|TRBJ1-1|TRBD1|TRBV9
TGTGCCAGCAGCGCCGATCCCGGGACAGTCTCCACTGAAGCTTTCTTT
CASSADPGTVSTEAFF
>.|TRBJ2-3|TRBD2|TRBV12-5
TGTGCTAGTGGTTTGGGGCGACTAGCGGGAGGGCCTGGCACAGATACGCAGTATTTT
CASGLGRLAGGPGTDTQYF
>.|TRBJ2-7|TRBD2|TRBV4-1
TGCGCCAGCAGCCAAGGCTTTACTAGCGGGACGACCTACGAGCAGTACTTC
CASSQGFTSGTTYEQYF